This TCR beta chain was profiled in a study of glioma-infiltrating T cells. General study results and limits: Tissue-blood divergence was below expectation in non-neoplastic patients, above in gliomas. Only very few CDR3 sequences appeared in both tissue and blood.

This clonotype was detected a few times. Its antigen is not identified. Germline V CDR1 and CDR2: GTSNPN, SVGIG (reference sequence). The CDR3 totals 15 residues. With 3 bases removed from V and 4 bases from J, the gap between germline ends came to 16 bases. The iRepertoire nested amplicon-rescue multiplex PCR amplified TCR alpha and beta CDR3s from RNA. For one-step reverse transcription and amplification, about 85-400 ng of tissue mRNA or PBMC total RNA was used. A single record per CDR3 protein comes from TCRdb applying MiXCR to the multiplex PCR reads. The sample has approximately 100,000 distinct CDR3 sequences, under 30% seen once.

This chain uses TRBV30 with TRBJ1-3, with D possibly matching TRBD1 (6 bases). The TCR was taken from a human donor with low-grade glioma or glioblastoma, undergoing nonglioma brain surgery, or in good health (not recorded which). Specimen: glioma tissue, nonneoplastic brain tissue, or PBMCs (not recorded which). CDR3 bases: TGTGCCTGGAGCAGACCGGACAGAAGAGGAAACACCATATATTTT. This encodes CAWSRPDRRGNTIYF.